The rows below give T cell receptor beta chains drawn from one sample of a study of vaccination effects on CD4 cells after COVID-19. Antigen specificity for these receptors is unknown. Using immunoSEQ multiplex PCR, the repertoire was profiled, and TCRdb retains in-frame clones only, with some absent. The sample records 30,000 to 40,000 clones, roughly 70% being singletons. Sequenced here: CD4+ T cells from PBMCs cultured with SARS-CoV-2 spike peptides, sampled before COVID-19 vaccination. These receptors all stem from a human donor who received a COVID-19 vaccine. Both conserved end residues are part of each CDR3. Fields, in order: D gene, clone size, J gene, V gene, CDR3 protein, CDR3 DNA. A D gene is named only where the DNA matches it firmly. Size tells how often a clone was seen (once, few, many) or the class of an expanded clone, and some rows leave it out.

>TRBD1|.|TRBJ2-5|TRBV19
CASSSGQGGETQYF
TGTGCCAGTAGTTCGGGACAGGGGGGAGAGACCCAGTACTTC
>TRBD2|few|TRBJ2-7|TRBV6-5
CASSRTSGVYEQYF
TGTGCCAGCAGTCGGACTAGCGGGGTTTACGAGCAGTACTTC
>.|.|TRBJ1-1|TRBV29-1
CSVEGRMNTEAFF
TGCAGCGTTGAAGGCAGAATGAACACTGAAGCTTTCTTT
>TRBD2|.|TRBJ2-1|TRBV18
CASSPRTSPYNEQFF
TGTGCCAGCTCACCCCGGACTAGCCCCTACAATGAGCAGTTCTTC
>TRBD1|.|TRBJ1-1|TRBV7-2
CASRRQGSTEAFF
TGTGCCAGCAGACGACAGGGGAGCACTGAAGCTTTCTTT
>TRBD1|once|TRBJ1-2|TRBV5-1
CASSLLPGQVPSDYGYTF
TGCGCCAGCAGCTTGCTTCCGGGACAGGTTCCCTCGGACTATGGCTACACCTTC
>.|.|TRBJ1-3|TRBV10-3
CAISDHENASPSGNTIYF
TGTGCCATCAGTGATCACGAAAATGCCAGCCCCTCTGGAAACACCATATATTTT
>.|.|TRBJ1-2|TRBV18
CASSPGPGARGYTF
TGTGCCAGCTCCCCCGGCCCGGGGGCTCGCGGCTACACCTTC
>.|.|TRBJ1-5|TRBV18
CASSPFSTVVGQPQHF
TGTGCCAGCTCACCTTTTTCGACAGTGGTGGGTCAGCCCCAGCATTTT
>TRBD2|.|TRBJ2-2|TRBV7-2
CASSLRGLAGLRNTGELFF
TGTGCCAGCAGCTTAAGGGGACTAGCGGGACTCCGTAACACCGGGGAGCTGTTTTTT
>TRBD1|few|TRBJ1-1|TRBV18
CASSPPGTGGTNTEAFF
TGTGCCAGCTCACCACCCGGGACAGGGGGCACAAACACTGAAGCTTTCTTT
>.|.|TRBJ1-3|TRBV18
CASSPKRDPGNTIYF
TGTGCCAGCTCACCAAAACGAGACCCTGGAAACACCATATATTTT
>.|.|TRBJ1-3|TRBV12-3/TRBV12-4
CASTQTSGNTIYF
TGTGCCAGCACCCAGACCTCTGGAAACACCATATATTTT
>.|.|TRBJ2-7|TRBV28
CASSFPPGRKNEQYF
TGTGCCAGCAGTTTTCCCCCGGGACGAAAGAACGAGCAGTACTTC
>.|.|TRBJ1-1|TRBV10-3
CAISLSSNRNTEAFF
TGTGCCATCAGTCTTTCCTCCAACAGGAACACTGAAGCTTTCTTT
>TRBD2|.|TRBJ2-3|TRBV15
CATSRDPGLAGAGTDTQYF
TGTGCCACCAGCAGAGATCCGGGACTAGCGGGGGCCGGCACAGATACGCAGTATTTT
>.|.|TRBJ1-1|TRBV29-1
CSFRTATEAFF
TGCAGCTTTCGGACAGCCACTGAAGCTTTCTTT
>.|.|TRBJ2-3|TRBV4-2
CASSGGAWVDTQYF
TGTGCCAGCAGCGGAGGGGCTTGGGTAGATACGCAGTATTTT
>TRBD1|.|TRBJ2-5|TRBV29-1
CSVQQGAQGETQYF
TGCAGCGTTCAACAGGGGGCGCAGGGAGAGACCCAGTACTTC
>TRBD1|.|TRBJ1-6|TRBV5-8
CASSRDRGNSPLHF
TGTGCCAGCAGCCGGGACAGGGGGAATTCACCCCTCCACTTT
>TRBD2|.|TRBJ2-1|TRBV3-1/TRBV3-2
CASRLAGYNEQFF
TGTGCCAGCAGACTAGCGGGGTACAATGAGCAGTTCTTC
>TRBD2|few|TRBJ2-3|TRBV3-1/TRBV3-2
CASSQGTSGSGTDTQYF
TGTGCCAGCAGCCAAGGGACTAGCGGGAGCGGGACAGATACGCAGTATTTT
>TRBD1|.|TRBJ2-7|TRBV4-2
CASSGQDRVGEQYF
TGTGCCAGCAGCGGGCAGGACAGGGTTGGCGAGCAGTACTTC
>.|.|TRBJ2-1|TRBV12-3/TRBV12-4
CASSLGRSQEFF
TGTGCCAGCAGTTTAGGGCGGTCGCAGGAGTTCTTC
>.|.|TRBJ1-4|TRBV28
CASRLYEKLFF
TGTGCCAGCAGATTATATGAAAAACTGTTTTTT
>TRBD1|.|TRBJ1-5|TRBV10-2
CASRATGGVQPQHF
TGCGCCAGCAGGGCTACAGGGGGCGTACAGCCCCAGCATTTT
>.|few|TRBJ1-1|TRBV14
CASSHGNTEAFF
TGTGCCAGCAGCCATGGGAACACTGAAGCTTTCTTT
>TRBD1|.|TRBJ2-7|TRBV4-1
CASSQIGGRRDRRVQYF
TGCGCCAGCAGCCAAATAGGGGGACGCCGGGACAGGAGGGTGCAGTACTTC
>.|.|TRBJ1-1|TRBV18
CASSHSRGDTEAFF
TGTGCCAGCTCTCATTCCAGGGGTGACACTGAAGCTTTCTTT
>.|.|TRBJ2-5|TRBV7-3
CASSFRPGTLKETQYF
TGTGCCAGCAGCTTTCGACCGGGGACCCTTAAAGAGACCCAGTACTTC
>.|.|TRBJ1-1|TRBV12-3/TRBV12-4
CASSLLGGTEAFF
TGTGCCAGCAGTTTGTTGGGGGGAACTGAAGCTTTCTTT
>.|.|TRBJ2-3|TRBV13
CASSFGGETDTQYF
TGTGCCAGCAGCTTCGGGGGCGAAACAGATACGCAGTATTTT
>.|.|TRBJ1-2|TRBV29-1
CSVDLGENYGYTF
TGCAGCGTTGACCTGGGGGAGAACTATGGCTACACCTTC
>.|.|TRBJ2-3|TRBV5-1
CASREGQISTDTQYF
TGCGCCAGCAGGGAGGGACAGATAAGCACAGATACGCAGTATTTT
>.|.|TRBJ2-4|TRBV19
CASSTDRKNIQYF
TGTGCCAGTAGTACAGACAGAAAAAACATTCAGTACTTC
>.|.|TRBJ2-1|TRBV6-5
CASSYRLGNEQFF
TGTGCCAGCAGTTACAGACTCGGGAATGAGCAGTTCTTC
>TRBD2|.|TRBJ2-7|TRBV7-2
CASSFSGTYEQYF
TGTGCCAGCAGCTTTAGCGGGACCTACGAGCAGTACTTC
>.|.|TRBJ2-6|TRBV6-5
CATSGTGANVLTF
TGTGCCACCTCGGGGACTGGGGCCAACGTCCTGACTTTC
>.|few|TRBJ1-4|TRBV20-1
CSARSTGPLFF
TGCAGTGCTAGGTCGACCGGCCCCCTGTTTTTT
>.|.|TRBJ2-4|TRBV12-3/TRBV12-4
CASGTTATIQYF
TGTGCCAGCGGGACAACGGCTACCATTCAGTACTTC
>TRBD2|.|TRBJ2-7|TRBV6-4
CASSDSKRELYEQYF
TGTGCCAGCAGTGACTCGAAGCGGGAGCTCTACGAGCAGTACTTC
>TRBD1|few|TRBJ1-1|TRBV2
CASSEAPARQGTEAFF
TGTGCCAGCAGTGAAGCTCCGGCCCGACAGGGCACTGAAGCTTTCTTT
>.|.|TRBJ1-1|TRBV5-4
CASSLQGMTTEAFF
TGTGCCAGCAGCTTGCAGGGTATGACCACTGAAGCTTTCTTT